The entry below describes one T cell receptor (beta chain). Its antigen specificity is not known. No quality values exist for individual bases; no much larger clone is one base distant. According to the germline V gene, CDR1 reads MGHDK and CDR2 reads SYGVNS. The CDR3 spans 16 residues, from the cysteine through the phenylalanine. Only the CDR3 DNA stays, 48 bases, in frame from base 1. V and J are truncated by 5 bases and 7 bases respectively, leaving an intervening sequence of 21 bases. This sample was taken from a study of OX40 agonist ivuxolimab in advanced cancers. Context from the whole study: The costimulatory receptor OX40 (CD134) was targeted by ivuxolimab, a fully human IgG2 agonistic monoclonal antibody. Intravenous ivuxolimab was administered to patients every 2 weeks at six dose levels: 0.01, 0.1, 0.3, 1.5, 3 and 10 mg/kg. Of the approximately 50 dose-escalation patients, hepatocellular carcinoma was present in some 19, melanoma in some 15, renal cell carcinoma in 9 and head and neck cancer in 9. In the dose-escalation cohort, around four fifths of patients were male, and the mean age was 60 years with a range of about 20 to 79. Patients were allowed to have had prior anti-PD-1, anti-PD-L1 or anti-CTLA-4 therapy, and about 40% of the dose-escalation patients had been treated with checkpoint inhibitors. Partial responses occurred in three dose-escalation patients: two with cutaneous melanoma and one with hepatocellular carcinoma. Peripheral TCRbeta sequencing aimed to test whether ivuxolimab altered TCR sequence diversity and caused clonal T-cell expansion. The monotherapy dose-escalation portion (N ≈ 55 patients) of the phase I ivuxolimab trial is reported in the paper. Overall study results and their limits: In the 0.1-3.0 mg/kg groups, partial responders were among the patients with the lowest normalized peripheral clonal expansion, particularly in CD8+ T cells. At doses from 0.1 to 3.0 mg/kg, clonal expansion was seen in both CD4+ and CD8+ blood T cells between baseline and week 6. After ivuxolimab, more expanded clones were found on average in CD8+ T cells than in CD4+ T cells. Low levels of normalized T-cell clonal expansion were also seen in some nonresponding patients. The antigen specificity of the clonally expanded peripheral T cells was not determined.

The trial excluded patients who had a history of autoimmune disease or were on systemic immunosuppression. In every dose cohort, peripheral blood was drawn for TCR sequencing at baseline, cycle 4 day 1, and cycle 7 day 1. The samples were taken from a phase I, first-in-human, multicenter, open-label dose-escalation trial of ivuxolimab. Adults with locally advanced or metastatic melanoma, renal cell, hepatocellular, or head and neck squamous cell carcinoma were enrolled in the trial. Before TCR sequencing, CD4+ T cells and CD8+ T cells from peripheral blood were sorted into separate populations. Genomic DNA was extracted from sorted cells for sequencing of the TCRbeta CDR3 region. The immunoSEQ Assay was used for sequencing of TCRbeta CDR3 regions. Sourced from immuneACCESS, this table was stored by TCRdb with only in-frame sequences that have V and J called. A share of the clones is absent; for the studies checked, an unresolved V gene accounts for under half, and the remainder has no known explanation. The sample profile shows tens of thousands of clones; approximately 84% of them were found once. Together, the top ten hold 15% of the sample.

The TCR sequence derives from an adult with an advanced solid tumor such as melanoma, head and neck, liver or kidney cancer. The chain joins TRBV25-1 to TRBJ2-1; the D gene is unclear. Material: CD4+ or CD8+ T cells sorted from blood, obtained in a trial of the OX40 agonist ivuxolimab. The CDR3 protein: CASSQPRVTSTNEQFF. The nucleotide sequence is given as TGTGCCAGCAGTCAACCAAGGGTAACCTCTACAAATGAGCAGTTCTTC.